This entry is about one T cell receptor beta chain. This sample is drawn from a study of technical replicates of blood from a few donors. Sequencing was performed with immunoSEQ multiplex PCR; in TCRdb, only in-frame clones are kept and a portion is missing. The sample carries more than 65,000 clones, 85% to 95% recorded once. This CDR3 contains 14 residues. Per the germline V gene, CDR1 is MGHDK and CDR2 is SYGVNS. Trimming removed 8 bases at V and 2 bases at J, with 16 bases between. The gene calls are TRBV25-1 and TRBJ2-7, with D perhaps matching TRBD2 (7 bases). What was sequenced was T cells isolated from PBMCs. This TCR was sampled from a human donor in good health. The CDR3 is CASGAGAPAYEQYF. The CDR3 DNA reads TGTGCCAGCGGGGCGGGGGCGCCGGCCTACGAGCAGTACTTC.